These T cell receptor beta chains were read from a single sample in a study of Graves' ophthalmopathy and Graves' hyperthyroidism. MiXCR, applied by TCRdb to the multiplex PCR reads, yields one record per CDR3 protein. The data hold hundreds of thousands of distinct CDR3 sequences, with approximately 14% observed a single time. Sequencing used blood. The origin of the receptors is a woman in her 30s with Graves' ophthalmopathy. CDR3s include the opening cysteine and the closing phenylalanine or tryptophan. A D gene is named only where the DNA matches it firmly. Expanded clones are given a class, and other clones once, few, many or no size at all.

abundance	j_gene	v_gene	d_gene	CDR3aa	CDR3nt
many	TRBJ1-1	TRBV29-1	.	CSGFPTQNTEAFF	TGCAGCGGATTCCCTACTCAGAACACTGAAGCTTTCTTT
many	TRBJ1-1	TRBV6-1	.	CASRGTGTEAFF	TGTGCCAGCAGAGGGACTGGGACTGAAGCTTTCTTT
once	TRBJ1-1	TRBV5-4	TRBD1	CASSLDTQGVNTEACF	TGTGCCAGCAGCTTGGACACCCAGGGGGTGAACACTGAAGCTTGCTTT
many	TRBJ2-7	TRBV29-1	TRBD2	CSVGLAGGPYEQYF	TGCAGCGTGGGCCTAGCGGGAGGACCCTACGAGCAGTACTTC
many	TRBJ1-2	TRBV14	TRBD1	CASSPQGVRGYTF	TGTGCCAGCAGTCCGCAGGGGGTGAGGGGCTACACCTTC
many	TRBJ1-3	TRBV28	TRBD1	CASSYLTGAGNTIYF	TGTGCCAGCAGTTACTTGACAGGGGCGGGAAACACCATATATTTT
.	TRBJ1-5	TRBV4-1	.	CASSPGRGSVQPQHF	TGCGCCAGCAGCCCCGGACGGGGGTCCGTTCAGCCCCAGCATTTT
many	TRBJ1-2	TRBV28	.	CASSTRGYGGYTF	TGTGCCAGCAGTACGCGGGGATATGGGGGCTACACCTTC
many	TRBJ2-5	TRBV20-1	.	CSPIRGRGIETQYF	TGCAGTCCAATACGGGGAAGAGGAATAGAGACCCAGTACTTC
many	TRBJ1-1	TRBV5-1	.	CASSIKNTEAFF	TGCGCCAGCAGCATTAAGAACACTGAAGCTTTCTTT